These T cell receptor beta chains were read from a single sample in a study of T cell responses to AZD1222 COVID-19 vaccine. Libraries were prepared by immunoSEQ multiplex PCR; TCRdb keeps only in-frame clonotypes and omits some of them. This table holds about 190,000 clones, just over 90% found once. Sequencing was performed on peripheral blood, taken on day 0 of AZD1222 vaccination. The receptors come from an adult in good health. The CDR3 runs from the conserved cysteine through the conserved F or W. Only part of the rows carry a size: once, few, many, or a class if the clone is expanded.

abundance: NA
j_gene: TRBJ1-2
v_gene: TRBV7-3
CDR3aa: CASSLFGGYTF

abundance: NA
j_gene: TRBJ1-5
v_gene: TRBV2
CDR3aa: CASSKSGGGNQPQHF

abundance: NA
j_gene: TRBJ2-1
v_gene: TRBV6-4
CDR3aa: CARWGQNEQFF

abundance: NA
j_gene: TRBJ2-7
v_gene: TRBV9
CDR3aa: CASSGRDRTFYEQYF

abundance: NA
j_gene: TRBJ2-5
v_gene: TRBV12-3/TRBV12-4
CDR3aa: CASSLFSGETQYF

abundance: NA
j_gene: TRBJ2-1
v_gene: TRBV27
CDR3aa: CASSLSLRTSGYNEQFF

abundance: NA
j_gene: TRBJ2-1
v_gene: TRBV11-2
CDR3aa: CASSFGQGFNEQFF

abundance: NA
j_gene: TRBJ2-5
v_gene: TRBV20-1
CDR3aa: CSARWVETQYF

abundance: NA
j_gene: TRBJ2-5
v_gene: TRBV9
CDR3aa: CASSEPSSGGGQETQYF

abundance: NA
j_gene: TRBJ2-7
v_gene: TRBV4-2
CDR3aa: CASSQDWLLASGSDEQYF

abundance: once
j_gene: TRBJ2-3
v_gene: TRBV18
CDR3aa: CASSQTDYTDTQYF

abundance: NA
j_gene: TRBJ1-1
v_gene: TRBV7-9
CDR3aa: CASSLAGALSEAFF

abundance: NA
j_gene: TRBJ1-2
v_gene: TRBV5-1
CDR3aa: CASSLSDMDYGYTF

abundance: once
j_gene: TRBJ1-1
v_gene: TRBV7-3
CDR3aa: CASSLGGASEAFF

abundance: NA
j_gene: TRBJ1-2
v_gene: TRBV7-3
CDR3aa: CASSAGQGVGGYTF

abundance: NA
j_gene: TRBJ1-5
v_gene: TRBV27
CDR3aa: CATNPGPGYSNQPQHF

abundance: NA
j_gene: TRBJ1-1
v_gene: TRBV7-2
CDR3aa: CASRTGTGNTEAFF

abundance: NA
j_gene: TRBJ2-7
v_gene: TRBV11-2
CDR3aa: CASSAPGRNVDEQYF

abundance: NA
j_gene: TRBJ2-3
v_gene: TRBV6-2/TRBV6-3
CDR3aa: CASSYAETTDTQYF

abundance: NA
j_gene: TRBJ1-3
v_gene: TRBV5-5
CDR3aa: CASSLPGRHSGNTIYF

abundance: NA
j_gene: TRBJ2-4
v_gene: TRBV2
CDR3aa: CASSKTTDGDIQYF

abundance: NA
j_gene: TRBJ2-7
v_gene: TRBV6-2/TRBV6-3
CDR3aa: CASSYPPRYEQYF

abundance: NA
j_gene: TRBJ2-1
v_gene: TRBV5-6
CDR3aa: CASSPRQGARNNEQFF

abundance: NA
j_gene: TRBJ1-2
v_gene: TRBV18
CDR3aa: CASSPNYGYTF

abundance: NA
j_gene: TRBJ2-3
v_gene: TRBV25-1
CDR3aa: CASSAILGKSTDTQYF

abundance: NA
j_gene: TRBJ2-3
v_gene: TRBV5-1
CDR3aa: CASSWRSGSTDTQYF

abundance: NA
j_gene: TRBJ2-3
v_gene: TRBV7-2
CDR3aa: CASRHTGSLRHTQYF

abundance: NA
j_gene: TRBJ1-1
v_gene: TRBV13
CDR3aa: CASSPPGQRNTEAFF

abundance: NA
j_gene: TRBJ2-2
v_gene: TRBV7-2
CDR3aa: CASSLGALAGTGELFF

abundance: NA
j_gene: TRBJ1-2
v_gene: TRBV4-1
CDR3aa: CASSQAGFGYTF

abundance: NA
j_gene: TRBJ2-7
v_gene: TRBV5-4
CDR3aa: CASSHGGVGLVGAEQYF

abundance: NA
j_gene: TRBJ1-5
v_gene: TRBV6-5
CDR3aa: CATTESLEGNQPQHF

abundance: once
j_gene: TRBJ2-1
v_gene: TRBV6-6
CDR3aa: CASSLGLGAYNEQFF

abundance: NA
j_gene: TRBJ2-5
v_gene: TRBV5-3
CDR3aa: CARSPASAAGQRDQETQYF

abundance: NA
j_gene: TRBJ1-4
v_gene: TRBV2
CDR3aa: CASSGTGNEKLFF

abundance: NA
j_gene: TRBJ1-1
v_gene: TRBV27
CDR3aa: CASSLEGRRWGAEAFF

abundance: NA
j_gene: TRBJ2-3
v_gene: TRBV5-4
CDR3aa: CASTRTVGGASTDTQYF

abundance: once
j_gene: TRBJ1-1
v_gene: TRBV27
CDR3aa: CASSPQGALGTEAFF

abundance: NA
j_gene: TRBJ1-4
v_gene: TRBV19
CDR3aa: CASSPWTGTEKLFF

abundance: NA
j_gene: TRBJ2-1
v_gene: TRBV5-5
CDR3aa: CASGGEGLAGGRIYNEQFF

abundance: once
j_gene: TRBJ1-1
v_gene: TRBV5-1
CDR3aa: CASSTGQDTEAFF

abundance: NA
j_gene: TRBJ2-7
v_gene: TRBV15
CDR3aa: CATSRDGGVYEQYF

abundance: NA
j_gene: TRBJ2-5
v_gene: TRBV18
CDR3aa: CASSPPLIPQETQYF

abundance: NA
j_gene: TRBJ2-5
v_gene: TRBV19
CDR3aa: CASSLAETQYF

abundance: NA
j_gene: TRBJ2-2
v_gene: TRBV7-2
CDR3aa: CASSLSLDRAVDTGELFF

abundance: NA
j_gene: TRBJ1-1
v_gene: TRBV7-2
CDR3aa: CASSLDTGTEAFF

abundance: few
j_gene: TRBJ2-1
v_gene: TRBV3-1/TRBV3-2
CDR3aa: CASSQDMGAFYNEQFF

abundance: once
j_gene: TRBJ2-4
v_gene: TRBV3-1/TRBV3-2
CDR3aa: CASSQVEVKGKNIQYF

abundance: NA
j_gene: TRBJ1-1
v_gene: TRBV27
CDR3aa: CASSHRGRYSEAFF

abundance: NA
j_gene: TRBJ1-5
v_gene: TRBV28
CDR3aa: CASSLRAGGYNQPQHF

abundance: NA
j_gene: TRBJ2-7
v_gene: TRBV9
CDR3aa: CASSVGGPTYEQYF

abundance: once
j_gene: TRBJ1-2
v_gene: TRBV27
CDR3aa: CASSPRRGSPDGYTF

abundance: NA
j_gene: TRBJ1-1
v_gene: TRBV7-9
CDR3aa: CASSPAPRTEAFF

abundance: NA
j_gene: TRBJ2-1
v_gene: TRBV11-2
CDR3aa: CASSLDGGEWFFNEQFF

abundance: once
j_gene: TRBJ2-3
v_gene: TRBV4-1
CDR3aa: CASSQDGFGPTDTQYF

abundance: NA
j_gene: TRBJ2-1
v_gene: TRBV4-1
CDR3aa: CASSHQYNEQFF

abundance: NA
j_gene: TRBJ1-2
v_gene: TRBV10-3
CDR3aa: CAISELSKGQGRGYTF

abundance: NA
j_gene: TRBJ1-5
v_gene: TRBV6-1
CDR3aa: CASSEARGQGLVGLAPQHF